Presented here are 9 T cell receptor beta chains from one specimen sequenced in a study of cytomegalovirus exposure and HLA in healthy donors. The PCR employed 60 Vbeta primers together with 13 Jbeta primers. Profiled with immunoSEQ multiplex PCR; TCRdb holds only in-frame clones, not every one. Found here are about 150,000 clones, approximately 80% of them singletons; the top ten hold less than 15%. Sequenced material: PBMCs. These receptors all come from a man aged 35 to 55 in good health and CMV-seropositive.

The CDR3 protein is CASRTSGSNLGELFF. In DNA, the CDR3 is TGCGCCAGCAGAACTAGCGGGAGCAATTTGGGGGAGCTGTTTTTT. The chain employs TRBV5-1 and TRBJ2-2, with 11 positions matching TRBD2. The CDR3 contains 15 residues. Trimming at V came to 5 bases and at J to 8 bases, leaving 8 bases not matched to a gene. CDR1 is SGHRS and CDR2 is YFSETQ in the germline V gene.

This chain joins TRBV7-8 and TRBJ2-5; 8 bases are shared with TRBD2. Germline V gives CDR1 SGHVS, CDR2 FQNEAQ. This CDR3 has 15 residues. V lost 5 bases to trimming and J lost 5 bases; unmatched junction nucleotides: 10. As DNA, the CDR3 is TGTGCCAGCAGCATAACTGGACTAGCTTTCGAGACCCAGTACTTC. It is translated as CASSITGLAFETQYF.

This clone was detected once. The chain carries TRBV4-3 and TRBJ1-2, with D perhaps TRBD1 (5 bases). The CDR3 loop spans 15 amino acids. CDR1 is LGHNA, CDR2 YSLEER, per germline. Trimming removed 0 bases from V and 7 bases from J, with 15 bases in between. The CDR3 DNA reads TGCGCCAGCAGCCAAGATCGGCAGGGAGGATTTGGCTACACCTTC. Translating gives CASSQDRQGGFGYTF.

V gene TRBV11-2 combines with J gene TRBJ2-3; the D is unclear. CDR1 and CDR2 (germline): SGHAT, FQNNGV. V dropped 8 bases and J dropped 2 bases, with 17 bases sitting between them. The CDR3 totals 15 residues. CDR3 protein: CASCTGLQYTDTQYF. The DNA of the CDR3 is TGTGCCAGCTGTACTGGGCTTCAATACACAGATACGCAGTATTTT.

The chain joins TRBV11-2 to TRBJ1-4, with a tentative D call TRBD1 (5 bases). V was cut by 5 bases and J by 5 bases, with 12 bases left in between. Germline V gives CDR1 SGHAT, CDR2 FQNNGV. This CDR3 has 14 amino acids. CDR3 sequence reads: CASSPDIRNEKLFF. The CDR3 DNA reads as TGTGCCAGCAGCCCGGACATCCGGAATGAAAAACTGTTTTTT.

The chain joins TRBV13 to TRBJ2-1; 7 bases map to TRBD1. The CDR3 runs to 12 residues. Germline V lookup: CDR1 PRHDT, CDR2 FYEKMQ (reference sequence). V was clipped by 4 bases and J by 7 bases; unmatched bases: 1. The CDR3 region has the DNA TGTGCCAGCAGCTCACAGGGGAATGAGCAGTTCTTC. As protein: CASSSQGNEQFF. Together with reference TRBV13 and TRBJ2-1, the CDR3 gives the full variable domain: AAGVIQSPRHLIKEKRETATLKCYPIPRHDTVYWYQQGPGQDPQFLISFYEKMQSDKGSIPDRFSAQQFSDYHSELNMSSLELGDSALYFCASSSQGNEQFFGPGTRLTVL.

V is TRBV28 and J is TRBJ1-2; 8 nucleotides match TRBD1. Trimming cost V 8 bases and J 7 bases; bases outside gene matches: 6. This CDR3 is built from 12 residues. The germline V gene has CDR1 MDHEN and CDR2 SYDVKM. Here the CDR3 DNA reads TGTGCCAGCCGAGGACAGGGAATTGGCTACACCTTC. Its translation: CASRGQGIGYTF.

A note on this clone: A junction end diverges from the germline sequence, so it may reflect a read error. V gene TRBV10-3 combines with J gene TRBJ2-6, with 10 nucleotides matching TRBD1. CDR1 is ENHRY, CDR2 SYGVKD, per germline. The length of the CDR3 is 14 residues. In DNA, the CDR3 is TGTGCCATCAGGGGGACAGGGGAGGTCAACGGCCTGACTTTC. Protein sequence: CAIRGTGEVNGLTF.

This chain links TRBV13 with TRBJ2-5, with D maybe TRBD2 (6 bases). Germline lookup yields CDR1 PRHDT and CDR2 FYEKMQ (reference sequence). Trimming left V 5 bases short and J 3 bases short, with 22 bases between. The CDR3 loop spans 17 amino acids. CDR3 in DNA: TGTGCCAGCAGCCCCTTAAGAGGCGGGAAGGTAAAAGAGACCCAGTACTTC. Translating it yields CASSPLRGGKVKETQYF.